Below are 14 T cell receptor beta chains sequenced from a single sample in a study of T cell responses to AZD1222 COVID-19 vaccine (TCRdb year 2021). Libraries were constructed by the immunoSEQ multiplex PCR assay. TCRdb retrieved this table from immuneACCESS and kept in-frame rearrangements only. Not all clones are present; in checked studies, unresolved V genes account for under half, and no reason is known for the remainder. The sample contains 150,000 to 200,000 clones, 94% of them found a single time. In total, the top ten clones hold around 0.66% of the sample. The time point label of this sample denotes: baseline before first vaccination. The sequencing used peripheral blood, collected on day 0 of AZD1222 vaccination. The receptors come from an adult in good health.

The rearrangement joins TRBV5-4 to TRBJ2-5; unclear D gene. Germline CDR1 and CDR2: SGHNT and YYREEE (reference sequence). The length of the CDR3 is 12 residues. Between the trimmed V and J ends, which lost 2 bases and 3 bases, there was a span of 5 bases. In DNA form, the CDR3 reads TGTGCCAGCAGCTTTGATAAAGAGACCCAGTACTTC. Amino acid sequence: CASSFDKETQYF.

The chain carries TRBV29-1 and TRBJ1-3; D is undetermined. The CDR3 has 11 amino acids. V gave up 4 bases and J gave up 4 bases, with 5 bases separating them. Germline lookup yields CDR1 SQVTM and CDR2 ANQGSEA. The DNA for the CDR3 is TGCAGCGTTGTGGACGGAAACACCATATATTTT. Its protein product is CSVVDGNTIYF.

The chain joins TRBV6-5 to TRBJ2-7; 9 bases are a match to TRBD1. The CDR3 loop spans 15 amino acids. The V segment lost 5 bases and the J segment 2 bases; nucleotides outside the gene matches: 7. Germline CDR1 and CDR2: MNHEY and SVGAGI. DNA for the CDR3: TGTGCCAGCAGTAGTTGGGACAGGGCGGCCTACGAGCAGTACTTC. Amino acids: CASSSWDRAAYEQYF.

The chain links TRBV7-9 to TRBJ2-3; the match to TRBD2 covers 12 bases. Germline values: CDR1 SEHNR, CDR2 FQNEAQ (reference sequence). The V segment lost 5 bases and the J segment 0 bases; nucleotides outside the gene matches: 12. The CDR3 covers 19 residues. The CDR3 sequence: CASSLYFATSGGSTDTQYF. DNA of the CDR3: TGTGCCAGCAGCCTCTACTTCGCGACTAGCGGGGGCAGCACAGATACGCAGTATTTT.

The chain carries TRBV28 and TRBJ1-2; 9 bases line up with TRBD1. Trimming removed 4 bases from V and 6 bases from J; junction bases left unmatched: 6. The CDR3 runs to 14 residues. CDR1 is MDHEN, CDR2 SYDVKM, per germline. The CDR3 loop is CASSSPGQGNGYTF. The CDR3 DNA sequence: TGTGCCAGCAGTTCCCCAGGACAGGGGAATGGCTACACCTTC.

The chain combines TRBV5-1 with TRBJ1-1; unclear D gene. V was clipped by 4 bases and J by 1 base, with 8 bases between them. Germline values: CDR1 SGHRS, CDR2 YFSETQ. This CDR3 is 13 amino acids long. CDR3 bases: TGCGCCAGCAGCACTGGACCGAACACTGAAGCTTTCTTT. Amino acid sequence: CASSTGPNTEAFF.

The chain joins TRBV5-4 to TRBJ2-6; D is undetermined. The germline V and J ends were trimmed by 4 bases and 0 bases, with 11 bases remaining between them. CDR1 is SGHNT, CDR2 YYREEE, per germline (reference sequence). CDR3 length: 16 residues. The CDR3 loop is CASSPRRSSGANVLTF. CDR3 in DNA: TGTGCCAGCAGCCCGAGACGGAGCTCTGGGGCCAACGTCCTGACTTTC.

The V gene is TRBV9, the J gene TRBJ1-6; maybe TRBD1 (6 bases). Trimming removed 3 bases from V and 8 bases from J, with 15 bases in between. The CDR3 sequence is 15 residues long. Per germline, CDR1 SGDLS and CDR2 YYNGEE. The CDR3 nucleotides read TGTGCCAGCAGCGCTCGAAGGGGGTCTCATTCACCCCTCCACTTT. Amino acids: CASSARRGSHSPLHF.

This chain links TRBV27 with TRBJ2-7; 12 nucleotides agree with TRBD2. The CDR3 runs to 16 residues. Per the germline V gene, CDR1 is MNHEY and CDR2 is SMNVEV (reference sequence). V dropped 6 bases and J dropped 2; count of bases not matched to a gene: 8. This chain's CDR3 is CASSLVLAGGPYEQYF. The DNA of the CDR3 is TGTGCCAGCAGCCTCGTTCTAGCGGGAGGGCCCTACGAGCAGTACTTC.

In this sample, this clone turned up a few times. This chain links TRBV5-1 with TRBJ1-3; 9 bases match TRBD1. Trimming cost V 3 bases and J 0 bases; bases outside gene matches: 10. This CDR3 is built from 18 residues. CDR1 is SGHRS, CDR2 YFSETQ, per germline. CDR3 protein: CASSSETGGLSSGNTIYF. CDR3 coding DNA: TGCGCCAGCAGCTCAGAGACAGGGGGATTAAGCTCTGGAAACACCATATATTTT.

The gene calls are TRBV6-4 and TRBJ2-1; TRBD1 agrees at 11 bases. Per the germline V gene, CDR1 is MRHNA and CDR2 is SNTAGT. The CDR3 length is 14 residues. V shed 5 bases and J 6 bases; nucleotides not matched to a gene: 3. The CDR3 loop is CASSTGTGGNEQFF. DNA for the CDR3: TGTGCCAGCAGTACCGGGACAGGGGGCAATGAGCAGTTCTTC.

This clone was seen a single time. The CDR3 region is CASKVTPGSPLHF. CDR3 nucleotide sequence: TGTGCCAGCAAGGTCACTCCAGGTTCACCCCTCCACTTT. The J gene is TRBJ1-6, the V gene TRBV28; no clear D gene. This CDR3 contains 13 residues. Trimming pared 7 bases from V and 9 bases from J, leaving 13 bases between. Germline CDR1 MDHEN, CDR2 SYDVKM.

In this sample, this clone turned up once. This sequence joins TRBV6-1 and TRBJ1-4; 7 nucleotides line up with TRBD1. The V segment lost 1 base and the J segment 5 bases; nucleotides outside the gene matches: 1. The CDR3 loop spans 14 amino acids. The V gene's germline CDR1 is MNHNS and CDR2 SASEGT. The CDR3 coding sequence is TGTGCCAGCAGTGAAGACAGGGGCAATGAAAAACTGTTTTTT. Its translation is CASSEDRGNEKLFF.

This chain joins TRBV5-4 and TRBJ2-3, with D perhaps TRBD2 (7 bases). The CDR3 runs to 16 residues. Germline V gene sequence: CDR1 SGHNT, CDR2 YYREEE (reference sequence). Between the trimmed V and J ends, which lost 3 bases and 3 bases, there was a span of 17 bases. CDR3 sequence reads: CASSYHREGGTDTQYF. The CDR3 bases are TGTGCCAGCAGCTATCACAGGGAGGGAGGAACAGATACGCAGTATTTT.